The 22 T cell receptor beta chains presented below share a single source sample, sequenced in a study of TIL therapy for anti-PD-1-resistant metastatic lung cancer. Time point defined: pre-treatment sample, taken before nivolumab and TIL therapy. Sequencing used immunoSEQ v3. Only in-frame clones appear in the TCRdb table, and some are missing; sequencing was by immunoSEQ multiplex PCR. The table includes about 21,000 clones, about 71% detected once. The specimen was blood, collected at baseline. Receptors were obtained from a person aged 30 to 80 with non-small cell lung cancer.

The chain couples TRBV7-2 to TRBJ2-1; no clear D. The germline CDR1 and CDR2 sequences are SGHTA and FQGNSA. The CDR3 runs 13 residues. The V gene lost 3 bases and the J gene lost 8 bases, with 11 bases spanning the gap. Written as DNA, the CDR3 is TGTGCCAGCAGCTTTCAGTTTAGCTATGAGCAGTTCTTC. This translates into CASSFQFSYEQFF.

The chain links TRBV2 to TRBJ2-4; D is perhaps TRBD1 (6 bases). Germline V CDR1 and CDR2: SNHLY, FYNNEI. The CDR3 totals 15 residues. Trimming stripped 4 bases from V and 5 bases from J, with 15 bases between. CDR3 in amino acids: CASSGPDRQENIQYF. The CDR3 DNA reads as TGTGCCAGCAGTGGGCCCGACAGGCAGGAAAACATTCAGTACTTC.

This sequence joins TRBV6-2 or TRBV6-3 and TRBJ2-7, with TRBD1 as a possible D gene (5 bases). Germline V lookup: CDR1 MNHEY, CDR2 SVGEGT. The CDR3 is 13 residues long. Trimming removed 4 bases at V and 5 bases at J, with 12 bases between. The CDR3 protein is CASSWAGSHEQYV. The DNA for the CDR3 is TGTGCCAGCAGTTGGGCAGGGTCCCACGAGCAGTACGTC.

This clone turned up a few times. This rearrangement joins TRBV30 to TRBJ1-6, with 7 bases that match TRBD1. V shed 8 bases, J shed 9 bases, and the junction held 10 bases outside the gene matches. The germline V gene has CDR1 GTSNPN and CDR2 SVGIG (reference sequence). CDR3 size: 13 residues. The CDR3 loop reads CAGGQTFPSPLHF. CDR3 in DNA: TGTGCCGGGGGACAGACCTTTCCTTCACCCCTCCACTTT.

This chain connects TRBV3-1 (or the pseudogene TRBV3-2) to TRBJ2-2; perhaps TRBD2 as D (6 bases). V lost 4 bases and J lost 6, with 18 bases in between. This CDR3 has 16 amino acids. Germline loops: CDR1 LGHDT, CDR2 YNNKEL (reference sequence). The CDR3 spells CASSLPGKRRAGELFF. In nucleotides, the CDR3 is TGTGCCAGCAGCCTGCCAGGGAAAAGGAGGGCCGGGGAGCTGTTTTTT.

This clone has more than one count but fewer than ten. The rearrangement joins TRBV20-1 to TRBJ2-7, with D uncertain. The germline V gene encodes CDR1 DFQATT and CDR2 SNEGSKA (reference sequence). V gave up 6 bases and J gave up 4 bases, with 13 bases separating them. This CDR3 has 12 residues. In DNA, the CDR3 is TGCAGTGCAAGTACAGAAGTATACGAGCAGTACTTC. Translated, it gives CSASTEVYEQYF.

The chain carries TRBV20-1 and TRBJ2-5; tentatively, D is TRBD1 (5 bases). CDR3 size: 14 residues. Trimming left V 4 bases short and J 5 bases short, with 17 bases between. Germline values: CDR1 DFQATT, CDR2 SNEGSKA (reference sequence). CDR3 in DNA: TGCAGTGCTACTGATACAGGATTTCCGGAGACCCAGTACTTC. It is translated as CSATDTGFPETQYF.

The chain employs TRBV7-8 and TRBJ1-2; tentatively, D is TRBD1 (6 bases). The V gene's germline CDR1 is SGHVS and CDR2 FQNEAQ. The CDR3 sequence is 14 residues long. Trimming removed 1 base from V and 4 bases from J, with 10 bases in between. Here the CDR3 DNA reads TGTGCCAGCAGCTTAGATCGGGGGGCCTATGGCTACACCTTC. This codes for CASSLDRGAYGYTF. Together with reference TRBV7-8 and TRBJ1-2, the CDR3 gives the full variable domain: GAGVSQSPRYKVAKRGQDVALRCDPISGHVSLFWYQQALGQGPEFLTYFQNEAQLDKSGLPSDRFFAERPEGSVSTLKIQRTQQEDSAVYLCASSLDRGAYGYTFGSGTRLTVV.

Here the CDR3 DNA reads TGTGCCAGCAGTTTATCCTCCCCCACAACCTACGAGCAGTACTTC. This gives the protein CASSLSSPTTYEQYF. The chain carries TRBV28 and TRBJ2-7; D is undetermined. Trimming removed 1 base from V and 2 bases from J, with 12 bases in between. The germline CDR1 and CDR2 sequences are MDHEN and SYDVKM. The CDR3 totals 15 residues.

The chain is built from TRBV5-1 and TRBJ1-1; a possible D gene is TRBD1 (5 bases). CDR1 and CDR2 from the germline V gene are SGHRS and YFSETQ. V lost 1 base to trimming and J lost 2 bases, with 9 bases between them. The CDR3 runs to 14 residues. The DNA of the CDR3 is TGCGCCAGCAGCTTGTGGGGCTCTAACACTGAAGCTTTCTTT. Residues: CASSLWGSNTEAFF.

This clone occurred once. J is TRBJ2-3 and V is TRBV3-1 (or the pseudogene TRBV3-2); a possible D gene is TRBD2 (5 bases). The CDR3 has 12 residues. Germline values: CDR1 LGHDT, CDR2 YNNKEL (reference sequence). V lost 4 bases and J 9 bases, leaving 11 bases between the germline ends. The DNA of the CDR3 is TGTGCCAGCAGCCTCTGGACTGGGACGCAGTATTTT. Amino acids: CASSLWTGTQYF.

This CDR3 reads CASSQESGRGGYTF. DNA of the CDR3: TGTGCCAGCAGCCAAGAATCAGGCAGGGGTGGCTACACCTTC. The gene calls are TRBV4-2 and TRBJ1-2; possibly TRBD1 for D (6 bases). The germline V gene encodes CDR1 LGHNA and CDR2 YNFKEQ. V was shortened by 0 bases and J by 7 bases, with 12 bases between the two germline ends. The CDR3 length is 14 residues.

This chain uses TRBV6-5 with TRBJ1-2; TRBD1 is a possible D gene (5 bases). The length of the CDR3 is 14 residues. Germline CDR1 and CDR2: MNHEY and SVGAGI. Trimming pared 7 bases from V and 1 base from J, leaving 13 bases between. The CDR3: CASTQGGNNYGYTF. DNA for the CDR3: TGTGCCAGCACTCAGGGCGGAAATAACTATGGCTACACCTTC.

The chain links TRBV30 to TRBJ2-7, with D possibly being TRBD1 or TRBD2 (5 bases each). The CDR3 length is 15 residues. The germline gives CDR1 GTSNPN, CDR2 SVGIG (reference sequence). V was pared by 2 bases and J by 2 bases, with 16 bases between. The CDR3 bases are TGTGCCTGGAGTCCCCTTGGGGGAGCTGCCTACGAGCAGTACTTC. Its translation: CAWSPLGGAAYEQYF. Using reference TRBV30 and TRBJ2-7 for the parts outside the CDR3, the full variable domain is SQTIHQWPATLVQPVGSPLSLECTVEGTSNPNLYWYRQAAGRGLQLLFYSVGIGQISSEVPQNLSASRPQDRQFILSSKKLLLSDSGFYLCAWSPLGGAAYEQYFGPGTRLTVT.

This clone has just one count. The chain carries TRBV5-1 and TRBJ2-5; D uncertain. V lost 3 bases and J lost 5, with 11 bases in between. The V gene's germline CDR1 is SGHRS and CDR2 YFSETQ. This CDR3 has 13 residues. The CDR3 here is CASSSDMGETQYF. The CDR3, as DNA: TGCGCCAGCAGCTCCGATATGGGGGAGACCCAGTACTTC.

The chain employs TRBV2 and TRBJ1-1; D not resolved. The CDR3 runs to 11 residues. V lost 5 bases and J 9 bases, leaving 10 bases between the germline ends. Germline V gives CDR1 SNHLY, CDR2 FYNNEI. The CDR3 nucleotides read TGTGCCAGCAGTCCGACTATAAAAGCTTTCTTT. Residues: CASSPTIKAFF.

This chain links TRBV24-1 with TRBJ2-2, with 12 nucleotides matching TRBD2. J was trimmed by 2 bases and V by 1 base; bases with no gene match: 7. The CDR3 runs 19 residues. Germline V CDR1 and CDR2: KGHDR, SFDVKD. The CDR3 bases are TGTGCCACCAGTGATTTAGGGCGACTAGCGGGGGCCAACACCGGGGAGCTGTTTTTT. The encoded protein is CATSDLGRLAGANTGELFF.

This chain uses TRBV7-2 with TRBJ2-5, with TRBD2 matching 13 bases. The V segment lost 3 bases and the J segment 5 bases; nucleotides outside the gene matches: 6. CDR3 length: 16 amino acids. Germline CDR1 SGHTA, CDR2 FQGNSA. This chain's CDR3 is CASSFWTSGRRETQYF. In DNA form, the CDR3 reads TGTGCCAGCAGCTTTTGGACTAGCGGGAGACGGGAGACCCAGTACTTC.

This clone showed up just once. V and J are TRBV5-1 and TRBJ2-1; unclear D gene. This CDR3 contains 14 residues. The V and J ends lost 4 bases and 5 bases respectively, with 13 bases between them. Germline assignment: CDR1 SGHRS and CDR2 YFSETQ. The CDR3 bases are TGCGCCAGCAGCCTCCGTCCTGCGGACAATGAGCAGTTCTTC. This gives the protein CASSLRPADNEQFF.

This chain joins TRBV27 and TRBJ1-6; TRBD1 might be the D (5 bases). The CDR3 loop spans 17 amino acids. Germline CDR1 and CDR2: MNHEY and SMNVEV (reference sequence). V was pared by 5 bases and J by 0 bases, with 14 bases between. The CDR3 region is CASSMTVFSSYNSPLHF. CDR3 nucleotide sequence: TGTGCCAGCAGTATGACAGTTTTCAGCTCCTATAATTCACCCCTCCACTTT.

The CDR3 reads CASSPTDTQYF. CDR3 sequence (DNA): TGTGCCAGCTCACCAACAGATACGCAGTATTTT. The V call is TRBV18, the J call TRBJ2-3, with no clear D. Germline CDR1 KGHSH, CDR2 LQKENI. This CDR3 is 11 amino acids long. Trimming cost V 2 bases and J 3 bases, with 0 bases left between them.

The genes are TRBV3-1 (or the pseudogene TRBV3-2) and TRBJ1-2, with 9 bases lining up with TRBD1. V dropped 2 bases and J dropped 3; count of bases not matched to a gene: 10. In germline, CDR1 is LGHDT, CDR2 YNNKEL (reference sequence). CDR3 size: 17 residues. CDR3 coding DNA: TGTGCCAGCAGCCAACATCCGGGACAGGGATCGGACTATGGCTACACCTTC. It specifies CASSQHPGQGSDYGYTF.